The 31 T cell receptor beta chains below were found in one sample sequenced in a study of T cell responses to AZD1222 COVID-19 vaccine (dated by TCRdb to the early 2020s). The label giving this sample's time point can be read as: baseline before first vaccination. Libraries were made using the immunoSEQ multiplex PCR assay. TCRdb retrieved this table from immuneACCESS and kept in-frame rearrangements only. Not all clones are present; in checked studies, unresolved V genes account for under half, and no reason is known for the remainder. For this sample there are about 110,000 clones; around 90% appear just once. Of the sample, over 1.5% falls within the top ten clones. Specimen: peripheral blood, collected on day 0 of AZD1222 vaccination. All receptors derive from an adult in good health.

This clone was observed a handful of times. The J gene is TRBJ2-7, the V gene TRBV2; 7 bases match TRBD1. Germline V gives CDR1 SNHLY, CDR2 FYNNEI. The CDR3 loop spans 13 amino acids. With 4 bases clipped from V and 6 bases from J, the junction kept 6 bases outside the gene matches. The CDR3 loop is CASSVDRDSEQYF. CDR3 nucleotides: TGTGCCAGCAGTGTTGACAGGGATTCCGAGCAGTACTTC.

This clone is a singleton in its sample. The chain carries TRBV5-6 and TRBJ2-7; D is uncertain. There are 11 residues in the CDR3. The V and J ends lost 4 bases and 2 bases respectively, with 4 bases between them. From germline, CDR1 is SGHDT and CDR2 YYEEEE. CDR3 sequence (DNA): TGTGCCAGCAGCGGGGCCTACGAGCAGTACTTC. Translation: CASSGAYEQYF.

The sample holds one count of this clone. The chain recombines TRBV7-9 with TRBJ1-1, with a tentative D call TRBD1 (5 bases). V lost 7 bases, J lost 2 bases, and 8 bases lay in between. CDR3 length: 12 amino acids. Germline CDR1 reads SEHNR; CDR2 reads FQNEAQ (reference sequence). The DNA for the CDR3 is TGTGCCAGCATGCAGGGAAACACTGAAGCTTTCTTT. Residues: CASMQGNTEAFF.

The V and J genes are TRBV6-5 and TRBJ1-1; D uncertain. Per germline, CDR1 MNHEY and CDR2 SVGAGI. This CDR3 has 13 residues. V lost 6 bases to trimming and J lost 10 bases, with 18 bases between them. The CDR3 sequence is CASRTGLNGGAFF. In DNA, the CDR3 is TGTGCCAGCAGGACCGGACTCAATGGTGGAGCTTTCTTT.

The chain combines TRBV27 with TRBJ2-7; TRBD1 aligns across 10 bases. The CDR3 has 15 amino acids. Germline CDR1 reads MNHEY; CDR2 reads SMNVEV (reference sequence). Trimming at V came to 1 base and at J to 5 bases, leaving 5 bases not matched to a gene. CDR3 sequence: CASSLLGTGVDEQYF. In DNA form, the CDR3 reads TGTGCCAGCAGTTTATTGGGGACAGGGGTGGACGAGCAGTACTTC.

The J gene is TRBJ1-1, the V gene TRBV6-5, with D tentatively TRBD1 (6 bases). The germline CDR1 and CDR2 sequences are MNHEY and SVGAGI. V shed 6 bases and J shed 4 bases, with 18 bases lying between them. The CDR3 sequence is 15 residues long. The CDR3 sequence is CASRAGGGRSTEAFF. CDR3 bases: TGTGCCAGCAGAGCGGGTGGGGGGCGCAGCACTGAAGCTTTCTTT.

The chain carries TRBV10-2 and TRBJ1-5; perhaps TRBD1 as D (5 bases). Germline V gene data show CDR1 as WSHSY and CDR2 as SAAADI. Trimming shortened V by 1 base and J by 6 bases, and 10 bases separated the two germline ends. This CDR3 is built from 14 residues. The DNA for the CDR3 is TGCGCCAGCAGTGAGTTCGGGGCCCCTCAGCCCCAGCATTTT. Translated, it gives CASSEFGAPQPQHF.

The rearrangement links TRBV5-1 to TRBJ2-1; D perhaps matches TRBD2 (5 bases). CDR1 and CDR2 (germline): SGHRS, YFSETQ. Trimming shortened V by 0 bases and J by 0 bases, and 19 bases separated the two germline ends. The CDR3 covers 19 residues. CDR3 region: CASSLDQGLATSSYNEQFF. CDR3 nucleotide sequence: TGCGCCAGCAGCTTGGACCAAGGACTCGCTACTAGCTCCTACAATGAGCAGTTCTTC.

The table lists this clone with a count of one. Distinct nucleotide sequences in the sample also encode this CDR3. This chain joins TRBV19 and TRBJ1-5; no clear D gene. The CDR3 has 13 residues. The V and J ends lost 4 bases and 2 bases respectively, with 6 bases between them. The germline V gene has CDR1 LNHDA and CDR2 SQIVND (reference sequence). CDR3 loop: CASSTQGNQPQHF. CDR3 in DNA: TGTGCCAGTAGTACTCAGGGCAATCAGCCCCAGCATTTT.

The chain uses TRBV12-3 or TRBV12-4 and TRBJ1-1; unclear D gene. The CDR3 runs to 11 residues. The germline V and J ends were trimmed by 5 bases and 10 bases, with 11 bases remaining between them. The chain's CDR3 is CASSLHERAFF. CDR3 DNA sequence: TGTGCCAGCAGTCTTCACGAGCGAGCTTTCTTT.

This rearrangement joins TRBV3-1 (or the pseudogene TRBV3-2) to TRBJ2-1; TRBD2 matches at 16 bases. CDR1 and CDR2 (germline): LGHDT, YNNKEL (reference sequence). The CDR3 runs to 19 residues. Trimming cost V 4 bases and J 4 bases; bases outside gene matches: 10. Here the CDR3 reads CASSPTGTSGRGGYNEQFF. Here the CDR3 DNA reads TGTGCCAGCAGCCCCACCGGGACTAGCGGGAGGGGAGGGTACAATGAGCAGTTCTTC.

This clone was detected only a few times. This chain joins TRBV20-1 and TRBJ1-2; D gene uncertain. The germline V gene has CDR1 DFQATT and CDR2 SNEGSKA (reference sequence). V gave up 6 bases and J gave up 7 bases, with 12 bases separating them. This CDR3 is built from 11 residues. CDR3 DNA sequence: TGCAGTGCCGGCACGGACGGTGGCTACACCTTC. This encodes CSAGTDGGYTF.

This clone occurred a few times. J is TRBJ2-2 and V is TRBV4-1; D is uncertain. The length of the CDR3 is 12 residues. V was trimmed by 3 bases and J by 5 bases, leaving 4 bases between them. CDR1 is MGHRA and CDR2 is YSYEKL in the germline V gene. In nucleotides, the CDR3 is TGCGCCAGCAGCCAGTTTACCGGGGAGCTGTTTTTT. Protein product: CASSQFTGELFF.

This chain uses TRBV6-5 with TRBJ2-2; tentatively, D is TRBD1 or TRBD2 (5 bases each). Trimming took 11 bases from V and 4 from J, leaving 17 bases between them. CDR3 length: 14 amino acids. Looked up from germline, CDR1 is MNHEY and CDR2 is SVGAGI. The CDR3 protein is CALVRLGGTGELFF. CDR3 DNA sequence: TGTGCCCTGGTTCGGCTTGGGGGCACCGGGGAGCTGTTTTTT.

This chain uses TRBV5-6 with TRBJ2-2; perhaps TRBD1 as D (6 bases). The germline gives CDR1 SGHDT, CDR2 YYEEEE. This CDR3 comprises 15 residues. The V end was cut by 2 bases, the J end by 6 bases, with 14 bases between. The CDR3 loop is CASSFRGVAAGELFF. In nucleotides, the CDR3 is TGTGCCAGCAGCTTCAGGGGTGTAGCTGCCGGGGAGCTGTTTTTT. Full variable domain (rest looked up from reference TRBV5-6 and TRBJ2-2): DAGVTQSPTHLIKTRGQQVTLRCSPKSGHDTVSWYQQALGQGPQFIFQYYEEEERQRGNFPDRFSGHQFPNYSSELNVNALLLGDSALYLCASSFRGVAAGELFFGEGSRLTVL.

This clone appeared once. J is TRBJ1-2 and V is TRBV5-3, with unresolved D. TRBV5-3 is recorded as an ORF, its role being uncertain. The CDR3 consists of 14 residues. Trimming shortened V by 5 bases and J by 4 bases, and 15 bases separated the two germline ends. The CDR3 spells CARRSMTEGYGYTF. CDR3 DNA: TGTGCCAGAAGGTCGATGACTGAGGGCTATGGCTACACCTTC.

On this clone itself: At one boundary the junction diverges from the germline segment, which might be a read error. The V call is TRBV5-1, the J call TRBJ2-2; TRBD2 agrees at 13 bases. Germline values: CDR1 SGHRS, CDR2 YFSETQ. The CDR3 length is 16 residues. The DNA of the CDR3 is TGCGCCAGCAGCTCCGGGACTAGCGGGAACGCCGGGGAGCTGTTTTTT. As protein: CASSSGTSGNAGELFF.

V is TRBV30 and J is TRBJ2-2; D gene ambiguous. Per germline, CDR1 GTSNPN and CDR2 SVGIG (reference sequence). The V end was cut by 1 base, the J end by 5 bases, with 11 bases between. CDR3 size: 14 residues. In DNA form, the CDR3 reads TGTGCCTGGAGTGCCGGGCCTCAAACCGGGGAGCTGTTTTTT. Translated: CAWSAGPQTGELFF.

The rearrangement uses TRBV9 and TRBJ1-2; no definite D call. The CDR3 has 15 amino acids. CDR1 and CDR2 from the germline V gene are SGDLS and YYNGEE. Trimming took off 0 bases at V and 0 bases at J, with 9 bases between the two ends. CDR3 protein: CASSVDPQSNYGYTF. The CDR3 nucleotides read TGTGCCAGCAGCGTAGACCCACAGTCTAACTATGGCTACACCTTC.

V gene TRBV14 combines with J gene TRBJ1-1; no firm D call. Germline V gene sequence: CDR1 SGHDN, CDR2 FVKESK. Trimming left V 0 bases short and J 4 bases short, with 6 bases between. This CDR3 region has 13 residues. The CDR3 DNA reads as TGTGCCAGCAGCCAAGAGTTGAGCACTGAAGCTTTCTTT. Its protein product is CASSQELSTEAFF.

V usage is TRBV7-8 and J usage is TRBJ2-3; TRBD2 is a possible D gene (5 bases). The CDR3 has 15 residues. Germline V gene data show CDR1 as SGHVS and CDR2 as FQNEAQ. Deletions cut 2 bases from V and 3 bases from J, with 12 bases between. The CDR3 is CASSLWRSRTDTQYF. CDR3 sequence (DNA): TGTGCCAGCAGCTTATGGAGGTCGAGAACAGATACGCAGTATTTT.

The chain employs TRBV18 and TRBJ1-5, with no clear D. Germline V gene lookup returns CDR1 KGHSH and CDR2 LQKENI. The V end was cut by 3 bases, the J end by 4 bases, with 7 bases between. The CDR3 covers 13 residues. The CDR3 DNA follows: TGTGCCAGCTCACCGACCGTTAATCAGCCCCAGCATTTT. Translation: CASSPTVNQPQHF.

The rearrangement uses TRBV7-9 and TRBJ1-5; D is possibly TRBD1 (6 bases). The CDR3 is 18 amino acids. Trimming stripped 1 base from V and 2 bases from J, with 18 bases between. Germline V lookup: CDR1 SEHNR, CDR2 FQNEAQ (reference sequence). The CDR3 nucleotides are TGTGCCAGCAGCTTAGGGGTGGGGGCACAAACGGGCAATCAGCCCCAGCATTTT. Translation: CASSLGVGAQTGNQPQHF. The full variable domain, with the rest looked up from reference TRBV7-9 and TRBJ1-5, is DTGVSQNPRHKITKRGQNVTFRCDPISEHNRLYWYRQTLGQGPEFLTYFQNEAQLEKSRLLSDRFSAERPKGSFSTLEIQRTEQGDSAMYLCASSLGVGAQTGNQPQHFGDGTRLSIL.

The chain joins TRBV6-5 to TRBJ1-1; D not certain. Germline CDR1 reads MNHEY; CDR2 reads SVGAGI. The CDR3 runs 11 residues. V was shortened by 6 bases and J by 4 bases, with 6 bases between the two germline ends. Here the CDR3 reads CASRWGTEAFF. CDR3 sequence (DNA): TGTGCCAGCAGGTGGGGCACTGAAGCTTTCTTT.

The J gene is TRBJ1-1, the V gene TRBV7-9, with D uncertain. The CDR3 contains 13 residues. Trimming took 2 bases from V and 8 from J, leaving 12 bases between them. Germline CDR1 is SEHNR and CDR2 is FQNEAQ (reference sequence). DNA for the CDR3: TGTGCCAGCAGCTTACCAGTTACACTAGAAGCTTTCTTT. This sequence encodes CASSLPVTLEAFF. Complete variable domain (other parts from reference TRBV7-9 and TRBJ1-1): DTGVSQNPRHKITKRGQNVTFRCDPISEHNRLYWYRQTLGQGPEFLTYFQNEAQLEKSRLLSDRFSAERPKGSFSTLEIQRTEQGDSAMYLCASSLPVTLEAFFGQGTRLTVV.

The table lists this clone with a count of one. CDR3 nucleotide sequence: TGTGCCAGCACCCAAGGGGAGTACGAGCAGTACTTC. Translation: CASTQGEYEQYF. V gene TRBV6-1 combines with J gene TRBJ2-7; D may be TRBD1 or TRBD2 (5 bases each). V lost 7 bases to trimming and J lost 4 bases, with 11 bases between them. Germline assignment: CDR1 MNHNS and CDR2 SASEGT. The CDR3 spans 12 residues.

This clone was seen once. The chain carries TRBV18 and TRBJ1-1; TRBD1 agrees at 8 bases. The CDR3 totals 15 residues. The junction had 5 bases not matched to a gene; V was cut back by 4 bases and J by 1 base. Germline V CDR1 and CDR2: KGHSH, LQKENI. This CDR3 reads CASSRDRPSNTEAFF. The CDR3 region has the DNA TGTGCCAGCTCACGGGACAGGCCCTCGAACACTGAAGCTTTCTTT.

This chain connects TRBV27 to TRBJ1-2; D is undetermined. The V gene's germline CDR1 is MNHEY and CDR2 SMNVEV (reference sequence). Trimming stripped 5 bases from V and 5 bases from J, with 15 bases between. This CDR3 comprises 14 residues. CDR3 amino acids: CASSPPGLLYGYTF. DNA for the CDR3: TGTGCCAGCAGTCCACCCGGGCTACTATATGGCTACACCTTC.

This sequence joins TRBV30 and TRBJ1-5, with 7 bases fitting TRBD1. V dropped 3 bases and J dropped 2; count of bases not matched to a gene: 4. Germline V lookup: CDR1 GTSNPN, CDR2 SVGIG (reference sequence). The CDR3 extends over 14 amino acids. The CDR3 sequence is CAWSRDRGNQPQHF. In DNA, the CDR3 is TGTGCCTGGAGCCGCGACAGGGGCAATCAGCCCCAGCATTTT.

The V gene is TRBV7-7, the J gene TRBJ2-1; D is perhaps TRBD1 (5 bases). CDR1 is SSHAT, CDR2 FNYEAQ, per germline (reference sequence). V gave up 1 base and J gave up 0 bases, with 7 bases separating them. The CDR3 totals 15 residues. The DNA of the CDR3 is TGTGCCAGCAGCTTAGTCGACAGCTCCTACAATGAGCAGTTCTTC. This encodes CASSLVDSSYNEQFF.

The rearrangement links TRBV4-1 to TRBJ1-6; D is possibly TRBD1 (5 bases). The length of the CDR3 is 14 residues. The V end was cut by 0 bases, the J end by 10 bases, with 10 bases between. Germline V gives CDR1 MGHRA, CDR2 YSYEKL. CDR3: CASSQDRERSPLHF. For the CDR3, the DNA is TGCGCCAGCAGCCAAGACAGGGAAAGGTCACCCCTCCACTTT.